This T cell receptor (beta chain) stems from a study of T cells in Graves' hyperthyroidism and ophthalmopathy. Points from the study as a whole: In the blood, most expanded thyroid clonotypes above 0.001 appeared as well.

Diagnoses used clinical symptoms, serum thyroxine and TRAb, thyroid ultrasound and orbital computed tomography. This clonotype was detected many times. Its specificity is not known. RNA transcripts were the template for amplifying TCR beta CDR3 regions. Researchers ran a first-round RT-PCR on the TCR CDR3 using the HTBI primer set. TCRdb fed the multiplex PCR reads into MiXCR, producing one record per CDR3 protein. This table has 350,000 to 450,000 distinct CDR3 sequences, roughly 17% appearing once. The germline gives CDR1 MNHEY, CDR2 SMNVEV (reference sequence). Losses at the gene ends were 2 bases for V and 1 base for J; bases not matched to a gene: 1. The CDR3 runs to 15 residues.

The chain employs TRBV27 and TRBJ1-1, with 10 bases aligning to TRBD1. The receptor was isolated from a woman in her 30s with Graves' hyperthyroidism that later progressed to Graves' ophthalmopathy. Source material: blood. CDR3 loop: CASSLDRGQNTEAFF. CDR3 sequence (DNA): TGTGCCAGCAGTTTAGACAGGGGGCAGAACACTGAAGCTTTCTTT.